These T cell receptor beta chains were read from a single sample in a study of neurological immune-mediated disorders. Each CDR3 protein is one row after TCRdb ran MiXCR on the 5' RACE reads. There are more than 70,000 distinct CDR3 sequences in the sample; roughly a sixth occur only once, and 15% to 17% lies in the top ten. Source material: PBMCs. The receptors come from a woman in her forties in good health. The CDR3 runs from the conserved cysteine through the conserved F or W. D genes are given only for firm matches. Only part of the rows carry a size: once, few, many, or a class if the clone is expanded.

j_call | d_call | v_call | clone_size | cdr3_aa | cdr3_nt
TRBJ1-1 | - | TRBV7-2 | - | CASSLSGRLNTEAFF | TGTGCCAGCAGCCTCTCCGGGCGGTTGAACACTGAAGCTTTCTTT
TRBJ2-2 | - | TRBV28 | many | CASSLWTASNTGELFF | TGTGCCAGCAGTTTGTGGACAGCCTCGAACACCGGGGAGCTGTTTTTT
TRBJ1-4 | - | TRBV7-9 | many | CASSSPGEPNEKLFF | TGTGCCAGCAGCTCTCCCGGGGAGCCTAATGAAAAACTGTTTTTT
TRBJ2-2 | - | TRBV5-1 | - | CASSPTTGELFF | TGCGCCAGCAGCCCTACCACCGGGGAGCTGTTTTTT
TRBJ2-3 | - | TRBV4-3 | many | CASSQVSPPPTDTQYF | TGCGCCAGCAGCCAAGTCAGCCCACCACCCACAGATACGCAGTATTTT
TRBJ1-6 | - | TRBV12-3/TRBV12-4 | many | CASSQGGWDSPLHF | TGTGCCAGCAGCCAAGGGGGATGGGATTCACCCCTCCACTTT
TRBJ2-1 | TRBD1 | TRBV24-1 | many | CATSAPGQVNEQFF | TGTGCCACCAGTGCCCCGGGACAGGTAAATGAGCAGTTCTTC
TRBJ2-1 | - | TRBV20-1 | many | CSAGGRLGGLQFQYEQFF | TGCAGTGCAGGGGGCCGACTCGGGGGCCTACAATTTCAGTATGAGCAGTTCTTC
TRBJ1-2 | - | TRBV20-1 | many | CSAGKDRSDRYTF | TGCAGTGCTGGGAAGGACCGCTCTGACCGCTACACCTTC
TRBJ2-5 | - | TRBV12-3/TRBV12-4 | many | CASSLGGSQETQYF | TGTGCCAGCAGTTTGGGAGGCTCCCAAGAGACCCAGTACTTC
TRBJ1-1 | TRBD1 | TRBV6-6 | many | CASSYLRDRNTEAFF | TGTGCCAGCAGTTACCTCCGGGACAGGAACACTGAAGCTTTCTTT
TRBJ1-1 | - | TRBV7-9 | few | CASSNKPPEDTEAFF | TGTGCCAGCAGCAATAAACCCCCTGAGGACACTGAAGCTTTCTTT
TRBJ1-1 | - | TRBV6-5 | - | CASSYSPEATNTEAFF | TGTGCCAGCAGTTACTCCCCTGAAGCTACGAACACTGAAGCTTTCTTT
TRBJ2-7 | - | TRBV29-1 | many | CSVGSDHEQYF | TGCAGCGTTGGTAGTGATCACGAGCAGTACTTC
TRBJ2-5 | - | TRBV5-1 | - | CASSLENQETQYF | TGCGCCAGCAGCCTTGAAAACCAAGAGACCCAGTACTTC
TRBJ1-1 | - | TRBV6-5 | - | CASSYSNRGRAEAFF | TGTGCCAGCAGTTACTCGAATAGGGGAAGGGCTGAAGCTTTCTTT
TRBJ2-5 | - | TRBV7-8 | many | CASSLTGEETQYF | TGTGCCAGCAGCCTCACAGGCGAAGAGACCCAGTACTTC
TRBJ1-1 | - | TRBV20-1 | many | CSARDEAENTEAFF | TGCAGTGCTAGAGATGAGGCCGAGAACACTGAAGCTTTCTTT
TRBJ1-2 | - | TRBV7-2 | many | CASSLGRQDLYGYTF | TGTGCCAGCAGCTTAGGCCGACAGGACCTCTATGGCTACACCTTC
TRBJ1-1 | TRBD1 | TRBV2 | many | CASGAGGTEAFF | TGTGCCAGTGGGGCAGGGGGAACTGAAGCTTTCTTT
TRBJ2-2 | - | TRBV5-5 | - | CVSSLARRWTGDLFF | TGTGTCAGCAGCTTGGCCCGGCGTTGGACCGGGGACCTGTTTTTT
TRBJ1-1 | TRBD1 | TRBV14 | many | CASSQGQVAANTEAFF | TGTGCCAGCAGCCAGGGACAGGTAGCTGCGAACACTGAAGCTTTCTTT
TRBJ2-3 | - | TRBV7-2 | many | CASSPSGTSTDTQYF | TGTGCCAGCAGCCCCTCCGGGACTAGCACAGATACGCAGTATTTT
TRBJ1-4 | - | TRBV12-3/TRBV12-4 | - | CASSLLRNEKLFF | TGTGCCAGCAGTTTACTAAGAAATGAAAAACTGTTTTTT
TRBJ1-5 | - | TRBV20-1 | few | CSATPWGNSNQPQHF | TGCAGTGCTACTCCCTGGGGGAATAGCAATCAGCCCCAGCATTTT
TRBJ2-5 | - | TRBV7-2 | many | CASSLQRADQETQYF | TGTGCCAGCAGCCTTCAGCGAGCAGACCAAGAGACCCAGTACTTC
TRBJ2-5 | TRBD2 | TRBV12-3/TRBV12-4 | many | CASSRPSGGAGETQYF | TGTGCCAGCAGTCGCCCTAGCGGGGGGGCGGGAGAGACCCAGTACTTC
TRBJ2-5 | TRBD2 | TRBV28 | - | CASSFLAGGGETQYF | TGTGCCAGCAGTTTCCTAGCGGGGGGGGGAGAGACCCAGTACTTC
TRBJ2-7 | TRBD1 | TRBV9 | many | CASSLQGLGPYEQYF | TGTGCCAGCAGTCTACAGGGGCTCGGCCCCTACGAGCAGTACTTC